This TCR beta chain was observed in a study of graft-versus-host responses after intestinal transplantation. Processing released intraepithelial and lamina propria lymphocytes from the graft tissue. Sequenced by immunoSEQ multiplex PCR; TCRdb stores in-frame clones only, minus some. The sample consists of some 4,000 clones, 72% of them appearing once. Sequences were derived from ileum tissue, sampled about 1,000 days after intestinal transplantation. The TCR originated in a human patient who received an intestinal transplant, so some T cells may come from the graft donor.

The CDR3 DNA sequence: TGTGCCAGCAGCTTAGAGGGGACAGGGCACTCTGGGGCCAACGTCCTGACTTTC. It is translated as CASSLEGTGHSGANVLTF. The gene calls are TRBV13 and TRBJ2-6, with TRBD1 matching 9 bases. Germline lookup yields CDR1 PRHDT and CDR2 FYEKMQ (reference sequence). The V segment lost 1 base and the J segment 0 bases; nucleotides outside the gene matches: 4. The CDR3 is made up of 18 amino acids.